This T cell receptor beta chain was recovered during a study of T cells in Graves' hyperthyroidism and ophthalmopathy. The study, taken as a whole, reports: Clonotypes that were expanded in thyroid above 0.001 mostly appeared in blood too. Ophthalmopathy and stable hyperthyroidism were told apart by a 13 V-J model.

This clonotype showed up just a few times. The antigen remains unidentified. Per the germline V gene, CDR1 is LGHDT and CDR2 is YNNKEL (reference sequence). Germline trimming cut 0 bases from V and 6 bases from J; bases unmatched to any gene: 12. The CDR3 sequence is 18 residues long. Uncontrolled infection, other autoimmune disease, pregnancy or lactation led to exclusion. Amplification targeted TCR beta CDR3 regions from RNA transcripts. TCR CDR3 regions were first amplified by RT-PCR with HTBI primers. Each CDR3 protein is one row after TCRdb ran MiXCR on the multiplex PCR reads. The repertoire has around 300,000 distinct CDR3 sequences, 22% of them found once; the top ten carry 50% to 75%.

J is TRBJ1-2 and V is TRBV3-1, with 11 bases fitting TRBD1. The clonotype was recovered from a man aged 25 to 40 with Graves' ophthalmopathy. Source material: blood. The DNA for the CDR3 is TGTGCCAGCAGCCAAGATGTTGGACAGGGGGCGGCTCGAGATGGCTACACCTTC. It codes for CASSQDVGQGAARDGYTF.